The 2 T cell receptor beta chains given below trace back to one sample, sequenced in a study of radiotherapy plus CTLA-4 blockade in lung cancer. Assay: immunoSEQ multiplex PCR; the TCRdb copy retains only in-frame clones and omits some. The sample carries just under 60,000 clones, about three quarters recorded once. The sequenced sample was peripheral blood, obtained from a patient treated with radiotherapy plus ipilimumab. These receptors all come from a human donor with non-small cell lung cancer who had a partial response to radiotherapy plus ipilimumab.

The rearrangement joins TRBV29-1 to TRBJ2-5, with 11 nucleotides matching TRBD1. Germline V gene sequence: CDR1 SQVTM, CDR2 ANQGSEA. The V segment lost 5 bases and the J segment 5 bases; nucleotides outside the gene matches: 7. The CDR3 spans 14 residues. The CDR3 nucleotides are TGCAGCGTTAGGACAGGGGGCGGGTGGGAGACCCAGTACTTC. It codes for CSVRTGGGWETQYF.

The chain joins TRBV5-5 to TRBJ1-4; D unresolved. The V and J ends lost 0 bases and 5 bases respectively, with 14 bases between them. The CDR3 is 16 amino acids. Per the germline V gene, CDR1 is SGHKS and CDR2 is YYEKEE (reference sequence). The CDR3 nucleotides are TGTGCCAGCAGCTTGGCCGCCTACCCCGTCAATGAAAAACTGTTTTTT. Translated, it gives CASSLAAYPVNEKLFF.